Presented here are 7 T cell receptor beta chains from one specimen sequenced in a study of neurological immune-mediated disorders. TCRdb passed the 5' RACE reads through MiXCR, listing each CDR3 protein once. The repertoire holds about 38,000 distinct CDR3 sequences, with about 9.9% as singletons. Sequencing was carried out using CD4+ T cells from blood. The receptors derive from a woman aged 25 to 39 with HTLV-1-associated myelopathy (HAM/TSP).

Many counts were recorded for this clonotype. The V and J genes are TRBV2 and TRBJ1-2, with no clear D. The CDR3 length is 14 residues. Germline loops: CDR1 SNHLY, CDR2 FYNNEI. V lost 6 bases and J lost 0, with 11 bases in between. CDR3 loop: CASSRRYSNYGYTF. DNA for the CDR3: TGTGCCAGCAGCCGCAGGTACTCTAACTATGGCTACACCTTC.

There are many counts of this clonotype. The chain links TRBV20-1 to TRBJ1-6; D call uncertain. Between the trimmed V and J ends, which lost 8 bases and 6 bases, there was a span of 14 bases. CDR1 DFQATT and CDR2 SNEGSKA come from the germline V gene (reference sequence). This CDR3 contains 13 residues. CDR3 bases: TGCAGTACGAAAGCAAGGGCTAATTCACCCCTCCACTTT. It is translated as CSTKARANSPLHF.

There are many counts of this clonotype. The CDR3 is CASSLGQKAFF. The DNA for the CDR3 is TGTGCCAGCAGCTTGGGACAGAAAGCTTTCTTT. The chain links TRBV7-9 to TRBJ1-1, with 7 bases that match TRBD1. There are 11 residues in the CDR3. Germline V gene data show CDR1 as SEHNR and CDR2 as FQNEAQ (reference sequence). J lost 9 bases, V lost 3 bases, and 1 base had no gene match.

The V gene is TRBV10-1, the J gene TRBJ1-1; D not resolved. V lost 0 bases and J lost 0, with 8 bases in between. The CDR3 runs to 15 residues. Germline CDR1 WNHNN, CDR2 SYGVQD (reference sequence). CDR3 sequence: CASSESITVNTEAFF. The CDR3 DNA follows: TGCGCCAGCAGTGAGTCGATCACCGTGAACACTGAAGCTTTCTTT.

This clonotype showed up many times. The chain is built from TRBV20-1 and TRBJ2-1, with D uncertain. The V end lost 4 bases, the J end lost 5 bases, and 15 bases lay between the germline ends. Per the germline V gene, CDR1 is DFQATT and CDR2 is SNEGSKA (reference sequence). The CDR3 spans 14 residues. The CDR3 protein is CSATVGRGHNEQFF. CDR3 nucleotides: TGCAGTGCTACCGTTGGACGTGGTCACAATGAGCAGTTCTTC.

The table lists this clonotype with a few counts. The chain couples TRBV5-1 to TRBJ1-2; 11 bases fit TRBD1. In germline, CDR1 is SGHRS, CDR2 YFSETQ. This CDR3 region has 16 residues. Trimming removed 3 bases from V and 8 bases from J; junction bases left unmatched: 12. For the CDR3, the DNA is TGCGCCAGCAGCTCCGGGACAGGGGGGTTTAGCATCGGCTACACCTTC. Its translation is CASSSGTGGFSIGYTF.

This clonotype has at least ten counts. The chain has TRBV6-5 and TRBJ1-2; possibly TRBD1 for D (6 bases). This CDR3 region has 13 residues. Trimming removed 6 bases at V and 0 bases at J, with 8 bases between. Germline V gives CDR1 MNHEY, CDR2 SVGAGI. This CDR3 reads CASRQGSNYGYTF. In DNA, the CDR3 is TGTGCCAGCAGACAGGGATCTAACTATGGCTACACCTTC.